Listed here are 11 T cell receptor beta chains from one sample, sequenced in a study of Ad26.COV2.S vaccination and SARS-CoV-2 variants. Sequenced by immunoSEQ multiplex PCR; TCRdb stores in-frame clones only, minus some. The sample contains around 320,000 clones, just under 85% of which appear only once. Noted treatment: roughly 20 received Ad26.COV2.S at low or high dose, single or two shots; about five received placebo; per-sample allocation not given. Following the first vaccine or placebo injection, samples were taken on day 63. The specimen was peripheral blood, collected in a trial of Ad26.COV2.S vaccine versus placebo. Receptors originate from a person between 18 and 65 years old who received the Ad26.COV2.S COVID-19 vaccine or a placebo.

The V call is TRBV6-5, the J call TRBJ1-5; D remains unclear. CDR1 and CDR2 (germline): MNHEY, SVGAGI. This CDR3 contains 13 residues. The germline V and J ends were trimmed by 5 bases and 3 bases, with 8 bases remaining between them. The CDR3 nucleotides read TGTGCCAGCAGTCAGGAACTCAATCAGCCCCAGCATTTT. Its translation is CASSQELNQPQHF.

Only one count was recorded for this clone. The V and J genes are TRBV3-1 (or the pseudogene TRBV3-2) and TRBJ2-2; 10 positions agree with TRBD2. Losses at the gene ends were 1 base for V and 6 bases for J; bases not matched to a gene: 5. Germline V gene sequence: CDR1 LGHDT, CDR2 YNNKEL (reference sequence). The CDR3 is made up of 16 amino acids. The CDR3 DNA reads TGTGCCAGCAGCCAAGCCTCCAGCGGGGGGGCCGGGGAGCTGTTTTTT. Translating gives CASSQASSGGAGELFF.

The chain recombines TRBV10-3 with TRBJ1-2; 7 bases fit TRBD1. Germline trimming cut 6 bases from V and 2 bases from J; bases unmatched to any gene: 6. The length of the CDR3 is 14 residues. Germline V gene sequence: CDR1 ENHRY, CDR2 SYGVKD. CDR3 sequence (DNA): TGTGCCATCAGCGTAGACAGGGTGAACTATGGCTACACCTTC. As protein: CAISVDRVNYGYTF.

This chain uses TRBV5-1 with TRBJ2-3, with TRBD1 identical over 9 bases. Germline CDR1 reads SGHRS; CDR2 reads YFSETQ. This CDR3 comprises 14 residues. V lost 4 bases and J lost 4; bases outside the gene matches: 4. CDR3 amino acids: CASSKGQGPDTQYF. In DNA form, the CDR3 reads TGCGCCAGCAGCAAGGGACAGGGTCCAGATACGCAGTATTTT. The complete variable domain, with remaining parts taken from reference TRBV5-1 and TRBJ2-3, reads KAGVTQTPRYLIKTRGQQVTLSCSPISGHRSVSWYQQTPGQGLQFLFEYFSETQRNKGNFPGRFSGRQFSNSRSEMNVSTLELGDSALYLCASSKGQGPDTQYFGPGTRLTVL.

The chain links TRBV7-8 to TRBJ1-4, with D hard to call. The CDR3 runs to 13 residues. Trimming removed 5 bases at V and 13 bases at J, with 17 bases between. Germline V gene data show CDR1 as SGHVS and CDR2 as FQNEAQ. The CDR3 nucleotides are TGTGCCAGCAGCACCCGGACCGGAGGACGACTGTTTTTT. Residues: CASSTRTGGRLFF.

The chain links TRBV28 to TRBJ2-7; possible D gene TRBD1, 6 bases. The CDR3 runs to 12 residues. The V and J ends lost 5 bases and 1 base respectively, with 6 bases between them. From germline, CDR1 is MDHEN and CDR2 SYDVKM. CDR3 loop: CASSTGSYEQYF. The CDR3 nucleotides read TGTGCCAGCAGTACAGGGTCCTACGAGCAGTACTTC.

V usage is TRBV4-1 and J usage is TRBJ2-1; TRBD1 might be the D (6 bases). This CDR3 has 16 residues. Germline values: CDR1 MGHRA, CDR2 YSYEKL. Trimming shortened V by 1 base and J by 3 bases, and 13 bases separated the two germline ends. DNA of the CDR3: TGCGCCAGCAGCCAAGCTCTAACAGGGAACTACAATGAGCAGTTCTTC. Protein sequence: CASSQALTGNYNEQFF.

The genes are TRBV15 and TRBJ2-7; 8 bases agree with TRBD1. The CDR3 consists of 15 residues. The V gene's germline CDR1 is LNHNV and CDR2 YYDKDF (reference sequence). Germline trimming cut 5 bases from V and 1 base from J; bases unmatched to any gene: 7. The chain's CDR3 is CATSGTGHISYEQYF. CDR3 in DNA: TGTGCCACCAGCGGGACAGGCCACATTTCCTACGAGCAGTACTTC.

DNA of the CDR3: TGTGCCAGCAGCTTGGGGACAGGGGACTTCCCGGGTCGTGAAAAACTGTTTTTT. Protein sequence: CASSLGTGDFPGREKLFF. The rearrangement uses TRBV5-5 and TRBJ1-4, with 9 nucleotides matching TRBD1. CDR1 is SGHKS and CDR2 is YYEKEE in the germline V gene (reference sequence). CDR3 size: 18 residues. The trim removed 0 bases at V and 7 bases at J, leaving 13 bases unmatched.

The chain employs TRBV11-3 and TRBJ2-5; 14 bases agree with TRBD2. The CDR3 contains 16 residues. Germline trimming cut 4 bases from V and 5 bases from J; bases unmatched to any gene: 6. CDR1 and CDR2 from the germline V gene are SGHNT and YENEEA. The CDR3 DNA reads TGTGCCAGCAGCTCCGACCGACTAGCGGGGGGGGAGACCCAGTACTTC. It is translated as CASSSDRLAGGETQYF.

The rearrangement uses TRBV9 and TRBJ2-3; 7 nucleotides align to TRBD2. After removal of 1 base from V and 9 bases from J, the junction contained 8 bases not matched to a gene. CDR3 size: 14 residues. Per germline, CDR1 SGDLS and CDR2 YYNGEE. CDR3 DNA: TGTGCCAGCAGCGTAACCTCACTAGCGTCAACGCAGTATTTT. Residues: CASSVTSLASTQYF.